The 4 T cell receptor beta chains given below trace back to one sample, sequenced in a study of blood T cell repertoires in COVID-19. Only in-frame clones appear in the TCRdb table, and some are missing; sequencing was by immunoSEQ multiplex PCR. The sample lists about 170,000 clones, approximately 84% occurring once. Sequenced: peripheral blood. The receptors shown here come from a man aged 35-49 years who had recovered from COVID-19.

CDR3 region: CATQEKVGEKLFF. The CDR3 DNA sequence: TGTGCCACCCAGGAAAAGGTCGGCGAAAAACTGTTTTTT. The chain uses TRBV24-1 and TRBJ1-4; D gene ambiguous. The CDR3 contains 13 residues. Per the germline V gene, CDR1 is KGHDR and CDR2 is SFDVKD. The V end was cut by 9 bases, the J end by 8 bases, with 15 bases between.

This chain's CDR3 is CASSLVPGHDTGELFF. For the CDR3, the DNA is TGTGCCAGCAGCTTGGTGCCGGGACATGACACCGGGGAGCTGTTTTTT. V and J are TRBV5-8 and TRBJ2-2; perhaps TRBD1 as D (6 bases). The length of the CDR3 is 16 residues. From germline, CDR1 is SGHTS and CDR2 YDEGEE. Trimming stripped 0 bases from V and 3 bases from J, with 12 bases between. Combining the CDR3 with reference TRBV5-8 and TRBJ2-2 gives the whole variable domain EAGVTQSPTHLIKTRGQQATLRCSPISGHTSVYWYQQALGLGLQFLLWYDEGEERNRGNFPPRFSGRQFPNYSSELNVNALELEDSALYLCASSLVPGHDTGELFFGEGSRLTVL.

The chain joins TRBV2 to TRBJ1-1; D gene unclear. CDR1 SNHLY and CDR2 FYNNEI come from the germline V gene. Trimming removed 6 bases at V and 0 bases at J, with 11 bases between. The CDR3 runs to 14 residues. CDR3 loop: CASRIQYMNTEAFF. The CDR3 DNA reads as TGTGCCAGCAGGATACAGTACATGAACACTGAAGCTTTCTTT.

The rearrangement joins TRBV5-4 to TRBJ1-2; 9 bases map to TRBD1. V gave up 4 bases and J gave up 3 bases; unmatched junction bases: 10. Germline V gene data show CDR1 as SGHNT and CDR2 as YYREEE (reference sequence). The CDR3 length is 16 residues. The CDR3 spells CASSPGDRVQHYGYTF. The CDR3 coding sequence is TGTGCCAGCAGCCCGGGGGACAGGGTACAACACTATGGCTACACCTTC.